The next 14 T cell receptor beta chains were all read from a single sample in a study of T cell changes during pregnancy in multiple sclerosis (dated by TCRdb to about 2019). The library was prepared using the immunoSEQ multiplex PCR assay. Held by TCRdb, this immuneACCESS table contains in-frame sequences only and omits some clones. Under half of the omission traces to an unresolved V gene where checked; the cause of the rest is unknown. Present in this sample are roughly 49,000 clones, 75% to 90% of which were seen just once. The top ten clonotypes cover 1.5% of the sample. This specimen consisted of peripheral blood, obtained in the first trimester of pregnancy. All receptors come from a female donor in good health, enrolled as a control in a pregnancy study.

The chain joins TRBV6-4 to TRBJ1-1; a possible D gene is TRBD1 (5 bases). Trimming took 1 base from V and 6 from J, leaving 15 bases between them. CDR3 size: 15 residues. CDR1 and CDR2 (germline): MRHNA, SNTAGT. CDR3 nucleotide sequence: TGTGCCAGCAGTGACTTTGCCGGGAGGGGATCTGAAGCTTTCTTT. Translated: CASSDFAGRGSEAFF.

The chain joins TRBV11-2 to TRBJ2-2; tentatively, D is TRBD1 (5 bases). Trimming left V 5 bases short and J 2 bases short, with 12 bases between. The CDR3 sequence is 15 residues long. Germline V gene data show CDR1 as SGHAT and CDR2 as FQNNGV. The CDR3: CASSRIGQNTGELFF. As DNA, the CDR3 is TGTGCCAGCAGCCGAATAGGACAAAACACCGGGGAGCTGTTTTTT. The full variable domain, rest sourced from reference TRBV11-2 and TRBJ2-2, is EAGVAQSPRYKIIEKRQSVAFWCNPISGHATLYWYQQILGQGPKLLIQFQNNGVVDDSQLPKDRFSAERLKGVDSTLKIQPAKLEDSAVYLCASSRIGQNTGELFFGEGSRLTVL.

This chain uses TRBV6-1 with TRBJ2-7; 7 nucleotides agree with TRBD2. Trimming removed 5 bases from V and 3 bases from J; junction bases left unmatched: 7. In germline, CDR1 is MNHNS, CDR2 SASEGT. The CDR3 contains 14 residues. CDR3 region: CASSRTSAIYEQYF. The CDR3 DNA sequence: TGTGCCAGCAGTAGAACTAGCGCTATCTACGAGCAGTACTTC.

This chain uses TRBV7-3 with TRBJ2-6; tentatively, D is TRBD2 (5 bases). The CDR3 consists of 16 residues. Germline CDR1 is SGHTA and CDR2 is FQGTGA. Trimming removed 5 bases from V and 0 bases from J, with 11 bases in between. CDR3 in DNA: TGTGCCAGCAGCGTTAACCGGGGCTCTGGGGCCAACGTCCTGACTTTC. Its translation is CASSVNRGSGANVLTF. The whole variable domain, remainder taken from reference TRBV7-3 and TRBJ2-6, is GAGVSQTPSNKVTEKGKYVELRCDPISGHTALYWYRQSLGQGPEFLIYFQGTGAADDSGLPNDRFFAVRPEGSVSTLKIQRTERGDSAVYLCASSVNRGSGANVLTFGAGSRLTVL.

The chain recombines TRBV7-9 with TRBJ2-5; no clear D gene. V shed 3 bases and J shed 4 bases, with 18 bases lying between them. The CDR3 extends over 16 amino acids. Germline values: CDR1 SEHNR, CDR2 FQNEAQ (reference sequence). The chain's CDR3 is CASSFGSQEERETQYF. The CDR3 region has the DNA TGTGCCAGCAGCTTTGGCAGTCAAGAGGAGCGAGAGACCCAGTACTTC.

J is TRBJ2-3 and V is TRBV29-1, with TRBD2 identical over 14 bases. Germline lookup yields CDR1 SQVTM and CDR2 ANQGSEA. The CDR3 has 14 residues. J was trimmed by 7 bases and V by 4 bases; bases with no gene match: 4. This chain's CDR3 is CSVGTSGGTYTQYF. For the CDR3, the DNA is TGCAGCGTTGGGACTAGCGGGGGGACCTATACGCAGTATTTT.

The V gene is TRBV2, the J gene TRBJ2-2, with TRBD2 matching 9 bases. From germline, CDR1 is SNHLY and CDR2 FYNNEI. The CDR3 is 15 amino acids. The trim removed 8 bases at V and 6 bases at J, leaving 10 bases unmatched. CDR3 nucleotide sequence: TGTGCCAGCTCCGGGGTAGCGGGGGTTGCCGGGGAGCTGTTTTTT. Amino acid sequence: CASSGVAGVAGELFF.

The CDR3 DNA reads TGTGCCAGTAGTCCTGCTTTTTCGACCGGAGGCTATGGCTACACCTTC. Protein: CASSPAFSTGGYGYTF. This chain connects TRBV19 to TRBJ1-2; D gene ambiguous. The germline V and J ends were trimmed by 5 bases and 4 bases, with 20 bases remaining between them. This CDR3 is built from 16 residues. Germline V gene data show CDR1 as LNHDA and CDR2 as SQIVND (reference sequence).

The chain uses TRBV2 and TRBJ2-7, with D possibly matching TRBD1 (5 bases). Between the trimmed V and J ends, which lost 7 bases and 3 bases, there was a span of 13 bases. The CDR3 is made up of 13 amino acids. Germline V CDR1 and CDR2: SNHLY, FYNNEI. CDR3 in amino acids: CASKGQGNYEQYF. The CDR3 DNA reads TGTGCCAGCAAAGGTCAGGGAAACTACGAGCAGTACTTC.

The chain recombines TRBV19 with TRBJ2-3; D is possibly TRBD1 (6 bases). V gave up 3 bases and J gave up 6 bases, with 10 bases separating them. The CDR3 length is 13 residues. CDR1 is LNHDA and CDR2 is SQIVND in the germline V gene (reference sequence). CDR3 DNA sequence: TGTGCCAGTAGTATTCAGGGGATTGATACGCAGTATTTT. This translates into CASSIQGIDTQYF.

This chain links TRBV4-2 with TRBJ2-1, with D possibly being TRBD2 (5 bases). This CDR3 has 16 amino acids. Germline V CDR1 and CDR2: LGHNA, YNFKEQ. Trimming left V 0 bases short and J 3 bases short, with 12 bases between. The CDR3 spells CASSQEQPGVYNEQFF. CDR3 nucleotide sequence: TGTGCCAGCAGCCAAGAACAACCCGGGGTCTACAATGAGCAGTTCTTC.

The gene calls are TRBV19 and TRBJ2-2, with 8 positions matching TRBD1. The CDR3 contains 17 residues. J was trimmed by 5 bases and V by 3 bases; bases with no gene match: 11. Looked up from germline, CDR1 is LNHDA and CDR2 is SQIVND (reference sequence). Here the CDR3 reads CASSIGQGRQYTGELFF. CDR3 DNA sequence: TGTGCCAGTAGTATCGGACAGGGAAGACAGTATACCGGGGAGCTGTTTTTT.

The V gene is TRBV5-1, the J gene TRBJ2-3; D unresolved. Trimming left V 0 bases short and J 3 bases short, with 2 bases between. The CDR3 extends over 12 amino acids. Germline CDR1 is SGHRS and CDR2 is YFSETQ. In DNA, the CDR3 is TGCGCCAGCAGCTTGGCGACAGATACGCAGTATTTT. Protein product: CASSLATDTQYF.

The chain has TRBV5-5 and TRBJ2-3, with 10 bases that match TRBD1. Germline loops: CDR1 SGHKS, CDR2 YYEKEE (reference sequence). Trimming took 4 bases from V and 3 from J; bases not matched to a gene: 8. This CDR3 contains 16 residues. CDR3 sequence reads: CASSRHPGQGTDTQYF. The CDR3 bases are TGTGCCAGCAGCAGGCATCCGGGACAGGGGACAGATACGCAGTATTTT.